This T cell receptor beta chain was obtained from a study of Graves' ophthalmopathy and Graves' hyperthyroidism. Across the study: Peripheral blood sampling preceded any treatment and occurred at initial diagnosis.

A follow-up of 18 months without ophthalmopathy meant that hyperthyroidism was stable. The authors used Ficoll-Paque density gradient centrifugation to separate PBMCs. The input was around 10 ml of fresh peripheral blood. Amplification targeted the TCR beta CDR3 regions, with RNA transcripts as the source material. An initial RT-PCR round employing HTBI primers preceded a second-round multiplex PCR. A single record per CDR3 protein comes from TCRdb applying MiXCR to the multiplex PCR reads. The table records roughly 400,000 distinct CDR3 sequences, 15% of them present only once. General observations from the study: Sensitivity reached around 88% and specificity about 76% for a 13-signature model separating ophthalmopathy from stable hyperthyroidism.

Points on this clonotype: Antigen: not known.

The sample comprised peripheral blood. The clonotype comes from a woman younger than 30 with stable Graves' hyperthyroidism.

The CDR3, as DNA: TGTGCCAGCAGCGGGGGACTGGAAAATAATTCACCCCTCCACTTT. Translated, it gives CASSGGLENNSPLHF. The chain links TRBV11-1 to TRBJ1-6; perhaps TRBD1 as D (5 bases). Germline loops: CDR1 SGHAT, CDR2 FQDESV (reference sequence). V shed 5 bases and J shed 5 bases, with 13 bases lying between them. The CDR3 is 15 amino acids.